This entry lists 11 T cell receptor beta chains sequenced from one sample in a study of blood T cell repertoires in COVID-19. Clones were read by immunoSEQ multiplex PCR, and TCRdb kept only the in-frame ones, dropping some. The profile covers roughly 200,000 clones, with roughly 76% appearing a single time and approximately 10% taken by the ten largest. What was sequenced was peripheral blood. The receptor set was obtained from a middle-aged woman with COVID-19, enrolled during active disease.

This clone was recorded only once. The chain joins TRBV14 to TRBJ2-7; the D gene is possibly TRBD1 (5 bases). From germline, CDR1 is SGHDN and CDR2 FVKESK. The germline V and J ends were trimmed by 4 bases and 5 bases, with 12 bases remaining between them. This CDR3 is 13 amino acids long. The CDR3 sequence is CASSPTVVHEQYF. Written as DNA, the CDR3 is TGTGCCAGCAGCCCGACAGTTGTCCACGAGCAGTACTTC.

This clone appeared once. This chain connects TRBV25-1 to TRBJ2-3; D might be TRBD1 (5 bases). The germline V gene has CDR1 MGHDK and CDR2 SYGVNS. V lost 6 bases and J lost 0, with 7 bases in between. The CDR3 totals 13 residues. The CDR3 protein is CASRRQSTDTQYF. The CDR3 coding sequence is TGTGCCAGCAGGAGACAGAGCACAGATACGCAGTATTTT.

This chain joins TRBV19 and TRBJ1-1; no clear D. The CDR3 sequence is 15 residues long. The V end lost 3 bases, the J end lost 2 bases, and 13 bases lay between the germline ends. Germline CDR1 reads LNHDA; CDR2 reads SQIVND (reference sequence). The CDR3 nucleotides are TGTGCCAGTAGTATTGCGGGAGCCCGAAACACTGAAGCTTTCTTT. It encodes CASSIAGARNTEAFF.

The chain links TRBV7-9 to TRBJ1-2; no firm D call. CDR1 SEHNR and CDR2 FQNEAQ come from the germline V gene (reference sequence). V was cut by 4 bases and J by 4 bases, with 22 bases left in between. The CDR3 loop spans 17 amino acids. The CDR3 nucleotides are TGTGCCAGCAGCTCCGGAGTGAGGGCGAGGTTCTCCTATGGCTACACCTTC. Translation: CASSSGVRARFSYGYTF.

J is TRBJ2-1 and V is TRBV5-1; D might be TRBD2 (6 bases). V was pared by 2 bases and J by 9 bases, with 9 bases between. The CDR3 length is 12 residues. CDR1 is SGHRS and CDR2 is YFSETQ in the germline V gene. The CDR3 DNA is TGCGCCAGCAGCTTAATGGGGGGTGAGCAGTTCTTC. This sequence encodes CASSLMGGEQFF.

CDR3 bases: TGTGCCAGCAGCCGACTAGCGGGGCCGGGGGAGACCCAGTACTTC. Its protein product is CASSRLAGPGETQYF. The rearrangement links TRBV11-2 to TRBJ2-5; 11 nucleotides line up with TRBD2. CDR3 length equals 15 residues. Germline loops: CDR1 SGHAT, CDR2 FQNNGV. Losses at the gene ends were 5 bases for V and 5 bases for J; bases not matched to a gene: 7.

The chain combines TRBV7-2 with TRBJ2-1, with 9 nucleotides matching TRBD1. The CDR3 length is 14 residues. V lost 4 bases and J lost 7; bases outside the gene matches: 5. The germline gives CDR1 SGHTA, CDR2 FQGNSA. The CDR3 DNA reads TGTGCCAGCAGCTGGGACAGGGCGACGAATGAGCAGTTCTTC. Protein: CASSWDRATNEQFF.

The chain couples TRBV5-1 to TRBJ2-2; TRBD2 aligns across 13 bases. CDR3 length: 20 residues. Germline CDR1 SGHRS, CDR2 YFSETQ. The ends lost 4 bases at V and 6 bases at J; junction bases unmatched: 18. The CDR3 region has the DNA TGCGCCAGCAGCCCGGGACTAGCGGGAAGCGAGCACTCATTCCCCGGGGAGCTGTTTTTT. This sequence encodes CASSPGLAGSEHSFPGELFF.

This clone came up once. The rearrangement joins TRBV4-1 to TRBJ2-3; 9 positions agree with TRBD1. The junction had 3 bases not matched to a gene; V was cut back by 4 bases and J by 4 bases. From germline, CDR1 is MGHRA and CDR2 YSYEKL. This CDR3 spans 14 amino acids. The CDR3 sequence: CASSLTGGADTQYF. The CDR3 bases are TGCGCCAGCAGCCTGACAGGGGGGGCAGATACGCAGTATTTT.

V usage is TRBV19 and J usage is TRBJ2-4; 7 bases are shared with TRBD2. The V segment lost 2 bases and the J segment 3 bases; nucleotides outside the gene matches: 4. The germline V gene has CDR1 LNHDA and CDR2 SQIVND (reference sequence). The CDR3 has 15 amino acids. This CDR3 is CASSIFLADKNIQYF. DNA of the CDR3: TGTGCCAGTAGTATATTTCTAGCGGACAAAAACATTCAGTACTTC.

The chain links TRBV19 to TRBJ1-1; D not resolved. The V gene's germline CDR1 is LNHDA and CDR2 SQIVND (reference sequence). The ends were cut back, 4 bases at V and 1 base at J, with 4 bases in the middle. The CDR3 is 12 residues long. CDR3 nucleotide sequence: TGTGCCAGTAGTACGGGGAACACTGAAGCTTTCTTT. It translates to CASSTGNTEAFF.